This paragraph covers one TCR beta chain sequence. Its antigen is unidentified. The entry originates in a study of monozygotic twins with inflammatory bowel disease. General study findings and limits: Treatment differences in immunosuppression may have added variability to the repertoires of patients. Nothing supported a single strong signal or clonotype that was associated with IBD.

This CDR3 has 14 amino acids. Germline lookup yields CDR1 SGDLS and CDR2 YYNGEE. Donors each gave over 2 ml of blood. Researchers used template switching to add UMIs featuring a 6-nucleotide sample barcode. TCRdb reprocessed the 5' RACE reads and reports one entry per CDR3 protein, with no DNA. The sample has 350,000 to 400,000 distinct CDR3 sequences; the top ten hold just over 2.5%. The chain links TRBV9 to TRBJ2-7; the TCRdb D gene call, TRBD1, has no DNA to confirm it. Sequenced material: blood. This receptor was taken from a human donor with ulcerative colitis or Crohn's disease, or a healthy co-twin of an affected twin (not recorded which). CDR3 sequence reads: CASSGGGDSYEQYF.